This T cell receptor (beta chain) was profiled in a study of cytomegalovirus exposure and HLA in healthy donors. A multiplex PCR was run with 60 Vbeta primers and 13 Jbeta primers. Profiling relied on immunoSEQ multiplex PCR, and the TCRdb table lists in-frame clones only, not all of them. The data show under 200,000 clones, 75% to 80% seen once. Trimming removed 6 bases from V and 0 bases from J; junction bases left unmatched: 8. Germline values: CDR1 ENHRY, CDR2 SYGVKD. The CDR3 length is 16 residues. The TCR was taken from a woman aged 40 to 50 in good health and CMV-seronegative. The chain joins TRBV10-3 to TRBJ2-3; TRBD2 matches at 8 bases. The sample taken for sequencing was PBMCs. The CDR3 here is CAISATIAGSTDTQYF. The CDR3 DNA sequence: TGTGCCATCAGCGCTACCATAGCGGGGAGCACAGATACGCAGTATTTT.